This T cell receptor beta chain came from a study of shared clonotypes between healthy human individuals. The wider study: Per donor, three plates held CD4 naive cells, three held CD4 memory, two held CD8 naive and one held CD8 memory.

The table came from immunoSEQ multiplex PCR; TCRdb's copy has only in-frame clones and leaves some out. The sample records approximately 340,000 clones, 73% being singletons. As concerns this clone: Its antigen is unidentified.

Per germline, CDR1 MDHEN and CDR2 SYDVKM. V was clipped by 6 bases and J by 1 base; unmatched bases: 0. The CDR3 has 15 residues. Study-level points and caveats: A handful of donors showed sharing of around 5% of naive CD4 clonotypes.

The split of CD4+ cells yielded CD45RA+ naive and CD45RA-negative memory subsets. This chain connects TRBV28 to TRBJ2-2; TRBD2 matches at 12 bases. Material: memory CD4+ T cells sorted from blood. Subset denoted: CD45RA-negative fraction. This sequence originates from a man aged 30-40 years in good health. The chain's CDR3 is CASRLAGGNTGELFF. As DNA, the CDR3 is TGTGCCAGCAGACTAGCGGGAGGGAACACCGGGGAGCTGTTTTTT.